The sequence of this T cell receptor (beta chain) was determined in a study of control samples from healthy donors and cancer patients (dated by TCRdb to about 2020). Per the germline V gene, LGHNT is the CDR1 and FRNRAP is the CDR2. From cysteine to phenylalanine, the CDR3 is 15 amino acids long. Just the 45-base CDR3 DNA is kept, in frame starting at base 1. A distance of 13 bases separates the germline ends of V and J, which lose 0 bases and 5 bases respectively. As for this clone: What antigen it recognizes has not been identified. The record has no base qualities; no much larger clone is one base away.

The library was obtained by the immunoSEQ multiplex PCR assay. TCRdb took this table from immuneACCESS and kept in-frame rearrangements with V and J called. Such tables lack part of the clones; where checked against another copy, unresolved V genes explain under half of the gap, and the rest is unexplained. The sample yields about 94,000 clones; just over 90% were counted once. Around 3.5% of the sample is in the top ten clones. The receptor comes from a woman aged 18-29 years in good health. The rearranged chain carries TRBV12-5 and TRBJ1-1; the D gene remains uncertain. The sequencing sample was made of blood. In nucleotides, the sequence is TGTGCTAGTGGTTTGGTAATCGGAATTCAAACTGAAGCTTTCTTT. Translated, this is CASGLVIGIQTEAFF.